This is a list of T cell receptor beta chains from one sample in a study of blood T cell repertoires in COVID-19. Sequencing was performed with immunoSEQ multiplex PCR; in TCRdb, only in-frame clones are kept and a portion is missing. The sample records 150,000 or so clones, around 80% being singletons. Input material: peripheral blood. The receptors were gathered from a woman aged 45-59 years with acute or convalescent COVID-19. Each CDR3 is given with its conserved first and last residue. A D gene is named only where the DNA matches it firmly. Clone size is shown for a subset of rows, as once, few, many or a class of expanded clone.

>TRBJ1-1|TRBD1|TRBV4-1|NA
CASSQDQGAGYTEAFF
TGCGCCAGCAGCCAAGATCAGGGGGCAGGTTACACTGAAGCTTTCTTT
>TRBJ1-3|NA|TRBV4-3|NA
CASSPRAVAAGNTIYF
TGCGCCAGCTCCCCCAGGGCGGTCGCCGCGGGAAACACCATATATTTT
>TRBJ2-2|TRBD1|TRBV4-3|NA
CASSQGDRAAELFF
TGCGCCAGCAGCCAAGGAGACAGGGCGGCGGAGCTGTTTTTT
>TRBJ2-3|NA|TRBV7-2|few
CASSLMGAADTQYF
TGTGCCAGCAGCTTAATGGGTGCGGCAGATACGCAGTATTTT
>TRBJ2-7|NA|TRBV4-3|NA
CASSQDTGRRDEQYF
TGCGCCAGCAGCCAAGACACGGGAAGAAGGGACGAGCAGTACTTC
>TRBJ1-5|TRBD1|TRBV7-9|NA
CASSLETGGIGNQPQHF
TGTGCCAGCAGCTTAGAGACAGGGGGCATAGGCAATCAGCCCCAGCATTTT
>TRBJ2-1|TRBD2|TRBV10-3|NA
CAIRDGGDNNEQFF
TGTGCCATCAGGGACGGGGGGGACAACAATGAGCAGTTCTTC
>TRBJ2-3|TRBD2|TRBV6-5|NA
CASRFSGGATDTQYF
TGTGCCAGCAGATTCAGCGGGGGGGCCACAGATACGCAGTATTTT
>TRBJ2-1|NA|TRBV12-3/TRBV12-4|once
CASSSSTGLVQFF
TGTGCCAGCAGTTCGTCGACAGGATTGGTGCAGTTCTTC
>TRBJ2-7|NA|TRBV28|few
CASAGGIIYEQYF
TGTGCCAGCGCCGGGGGTATAATCTACGAGCAGTACTTC
>TRBJ2-3|NA|TRBV10-3|NA
CAIRARGTDTQYF
TGTGCCATCAGGGCCCGGGGCACAGATACGCAGTATTTT
>TRBJ1-2|NA|TRBV27|NA
CASSLSGNYGYTF
TGTGCCAGCAGTTTGTCGGGGAACTATGGCTACACCTTC
>TRBJ2-7|TRBD1|TRBV5-8|NA
CASSLTGTGLYEQYF
TGTGCCAGCAGCTTGACCGGGACAGGGCTTTACGAGCAGTACTTC
>TRBJ1-5|NA|TRBV7-3|NA
CASSFSLNQPQHF
TGTGCCAGCAGCTTCTCCCTAAATCAGCCCCAGCATTTT
>TRBJ2-7|TRBD1|TRBV28|NA
CASSPGQGSSYEQYF
TGTGCCAGCAGTCCAGGACAGGGTAGTTCCTACGAGCAGTACTTC
>TRBJ2-3|NA|TRBV19|NA
CASSEGTDTQYF
TGTGCCAGTAGTGAGGGCACAGATACGCAGTATTTT
>TRBJ2-3|NA|TRBV10-3|NA
CAISDSGARSSTDTQYF
TGTGCCATCAGTGATTCAGGGGCCCGATCTAGCACAGATACGCAGTATTTT
>TRBJ2-2|NA|TRBV29-1|NA
CVVGASGELFF
TGTGTGGTCGGAGCGAGTGGGGAGCTGTTTTTT
>TRBJ1-4|TRBD1|TRBV12-3/TRBV12-4|NA
CASSPGGREKLFF
TGTGCCAGCAGCCCAGGGGGGCGGGAAAAACTGTTTTTT
>TRBJ2-7|NA|TRBV14|once
CASSQDSGSSYEQYF
TGTGCCAGCAGCCAAGATTCAGGCAGCTCTTACGAGCAGTACTTC
>TRBJ1-4|NA|TRBV18|NA
CASSPREDTTNEKLFF
TGTGCCAGCTCACCAAGAGAAGACACAACTAATGAAAAACTGTTTTTT
>TRBJ2-1|TRBD1|TRBV7-2|NA
CASSRDRGTYNEQFF
TGTGCCAGCAGCAGAGACAGGGGAACATACAATGAGCAGTTCTTC
>TRBJ2-2|TRBD2|TRBV7-6|NA
CASSLGRSGANTGELFF
TGTGCCAGCAGCTTAGGGCGAAGCGGGGCTAACACCGGGGAGCTGTTTTTT
>TRBJ1-2|TRBD1|TRBV19|NA
CASRSGRQGARGYTF
TGTGCCAGTAGGAGTGGGAGACAGGGGGCGAGAGGCTACACCTTC
>TRBJ2-1|TRBD2|TRBV5-1|once
CASSNGLAGGNEQFF
TGCGCCAGCAGCAACGGACTAGCGGGGGGAAATGAGCAGTTCTTC
>TRBJ2-4|TRBD2|TRBV4-3|NA
CASSQDRGGLAKNIQYF
TGCGCCAGCAGCCAAGATCGGGGGGGTTTAGCCAAAAACATTCAGTACTTC
>TRBJ2-1|NA|TRBV29-1|NA
CSVREDYLAYNEQFF
TGCAGCGTCCGTGAGGACTATCTGGCCTACAATGAGCAGTTCTTC
>TRBJ2-7|TRBD2|TRBV27|NA
CASTKRGRLTSGRSNAPGEQYF
TGTGCCAGCACCAAACGGGGCCGACTGACTAGCGGGAGATCTAATGCTCCGGGGGAGCAGTACTTC
>TRBJ2-7|NA|TRBV20-1|NA
CSASQQAEQYF
TGCAGTGCCTCCCAACAGGCGGAGCAGTACTTC
>TRBJ2-3|NA|TRBV7-9|NA
CASSLAQGQTDTQYF
TGTGCCAGCAGCTTAGCGCAGGGCCAAACAGATACGCAGTATTTT
>TRBJ2-2|TRBD2|TRBV3-1/TRBV3-2|NA
CASSQLAGGRTGELFF
TGTGCCAGCAGCCAACTCGCGGGAGGCCGCACCGGGGAGCTGTTTTTT
>TRBJ2-7|TRBD1|TRBV28|NA
CASSSPGTGNYEQYF
TGTGCCAGCAGTTCTCCCGGGACAGGGAACTACGAGCAGTACTTC
>TRBJ2-7|TRBD2|TRBV14|NA
CASSEGLARDEQYF
TGTGCCAGCAGCGAGGGACTAGCAAGGGACGAGCAGTACTTC
>TRBJ1-2|TRBD1|TRBV6-1|NA
CASSDGTGWIYGYTF
TGTGCCAGCAGTGACGGGACAGGGTGGATCTATGGCTACACCTTC
>TRBJ2-5|TRBD1|TRBV7-9|NA
CASSLAGQGVRETQYF
TGTGCCAGCAGCTTAGCGGGGCAGGGGGTGCGAGAGACCCAGTACTTC
>TRBJ1-2|NA|TRBV7-2|once
CASSSSRSNYGYTF
TGTGCCAGCAGCTCAAGCCGCTCTAACTATGGCTACACCTTC
>TRBJ1-6|NA|TRBV12-3/TRBV12-4|NA
CASSMAGNSPLHF
TGTGCCAGCAGTATGGCAGGGAATTCACCCCTCCACTTT
>TRBJ2-1|NA|TRBV7-2|NA
CASSLQGISYNEQFF
TGTGCCAGCAGCTTACAGGGGATTTCCTACAATGAGCAGTTCTTC
>TRBJ2-2|TRBD2|TRBV30|NA
CAWSSGRTGLANTGELFF
TGTGCCTGGAGTAGCGGGAGGACCGGACTAGCGAACACCGGGGAGCTGTTTTTT
>TRBJ2-7|NA|TRBV7-9|NA
CASSFTTSSYEQYF
TGTGCCAGCAGCTTCACGACTAGCTCCTACGAGCAGTACTTC
>TRBJ2-3|TRBD2|TRBV5-1|NA
CASSKGLDTSTDTQYF
TGCGCCAGCAGCAAAGGACTAGATACTAGCACAGATACGCAGTATTTT
>TRBJ2-7|NA|TRBV19|NA
CASSRTVGTYEQYF
TGTGCCAGTAGTAGAACCGTGGGCACCTACGAGCAGTACTTC
>TRBJ1-1|NA|TRBV19|NA
CASSLFEDTEAFF
TGTGCCAGTAGTCTCTTCGAGGACACTGAAGCTTTCTTT
>TRBJ2-7|NA|TRBV11-2|once
CASSQGQASYEQYF
TGTGCCAGCAGCCAGGGTCAGGCGTCCTACGAGCAGTACTTC
>TRBJ2-5|TRBD2|TRBV5-4|NA
CASSLAPPGTSGQETQYF
TGTGCCAGCAGCTTGGCCCCGCCAGGAACTAGCGGACAAGAGACCCAGTACTTC
>TRBJ2-7|TRBD1|TRBV4-2|few
CASSHTVERGQREQYF
TGTGCCAGCAGCCACACCGTTGAGAGGGGACAGCGGGAGCAGTACTTC
>TRBJ2-2|TRBD2|TRBV4-2|NA
CASSQGTSGRKTGELFF
TGTGCCAGCAGCCAAGGGACTAGCGGGAGAAAAACCGGGGAGCTGTTTTTT
>TRBJ1-2|NA|TRBV10-3|NA
CAISDRDGYTF
TGTGCCATCAGTGACAGGGATGGCTACACCTTC
>TRBJ2-1|TRBD1|TRBV29-1|NA
CSTGTGGKDEQFF
TGCAGCACCGGGACAGGGGGCAAGGATGAGCAGTTCTTC
>TRBJ2-1|TRBD1|TRBV5-5|NA
CASSWTALDRGREQFF
TGTGCCAGCAGCTGGACGGCTTTGGACAGGGGTCGCGAGCAGTTCTTC
>TRBJ1-5|NA|TRBV28|once
CASSSMGQANGNQPQHF
TGTGCCAGCAGTTCTATGGGACAAGCCAACGGCAATCAGCCCCAGCATTTT
>TRBJ2-7|NA|TRBV18|NA
CASSPPGTQGYEQYF
TGTGCCAGCTCACCACCGGGAACACAGGGCTACGAGCAGTACTTC
>TRBJ2-5|TRBD1|TRBV9|NA
CASSPGQEQTQYF
TGTGCCAGCAGCCCGGGACAGGAACAGACCCAGTACTTC
>TRBJ1-3|NA|TRBV2|NA
CASARVEFGNTIYF
TGTGCCAGCGCCCGGGTGGAGTTTGGAAACACCATATATTTT